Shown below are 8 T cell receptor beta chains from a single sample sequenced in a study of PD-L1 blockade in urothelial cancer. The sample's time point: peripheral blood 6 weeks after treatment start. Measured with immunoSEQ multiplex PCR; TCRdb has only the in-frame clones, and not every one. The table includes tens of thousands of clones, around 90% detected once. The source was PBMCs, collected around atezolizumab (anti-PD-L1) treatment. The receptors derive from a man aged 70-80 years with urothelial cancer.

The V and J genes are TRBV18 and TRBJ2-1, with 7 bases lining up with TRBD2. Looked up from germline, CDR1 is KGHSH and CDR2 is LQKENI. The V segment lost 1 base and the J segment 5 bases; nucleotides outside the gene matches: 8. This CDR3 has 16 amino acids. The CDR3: CASSPRSGGIHNEQFF. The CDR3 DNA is TGTGCCAGCTCACCACGCTCGGGAGGTATCCACAATGAGCAGTTCTTC.

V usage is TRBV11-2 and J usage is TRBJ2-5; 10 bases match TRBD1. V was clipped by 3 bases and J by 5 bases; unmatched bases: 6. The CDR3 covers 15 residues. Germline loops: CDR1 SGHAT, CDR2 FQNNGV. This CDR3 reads CASSFDRGRGETQYF. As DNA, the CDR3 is TGTGCCAGCAGCTTTGACAGGGGGCGGGGGGAGACCCAGTACTTC.

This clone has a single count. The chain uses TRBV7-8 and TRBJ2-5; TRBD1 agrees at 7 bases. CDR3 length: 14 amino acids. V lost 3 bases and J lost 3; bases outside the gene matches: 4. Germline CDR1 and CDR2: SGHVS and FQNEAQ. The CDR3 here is CASSFYTGEETQYF. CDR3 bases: TGTGCCAGCAGCTTCTATACAGGGGAAGAGACCCAGTACTTC.

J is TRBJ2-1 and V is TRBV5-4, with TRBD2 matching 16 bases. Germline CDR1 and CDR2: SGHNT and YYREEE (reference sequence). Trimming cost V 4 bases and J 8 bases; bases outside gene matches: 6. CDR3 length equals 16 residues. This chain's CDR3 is CASSPGLAGGTDEQFF. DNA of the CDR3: TGTGCCAGCAGCCCGGGACTAGCGGGAGGGACTGATGAGCAGTTCTTC.

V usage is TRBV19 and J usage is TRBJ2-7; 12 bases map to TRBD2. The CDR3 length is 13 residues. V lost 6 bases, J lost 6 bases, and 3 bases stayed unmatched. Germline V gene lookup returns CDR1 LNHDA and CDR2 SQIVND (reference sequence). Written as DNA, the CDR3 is TGTGCCAGTAGGCTAGCGGGGGGGCGCGAGCAGTACTTC. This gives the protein CASRLAGGREQYF. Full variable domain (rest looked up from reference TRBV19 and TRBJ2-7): DGGITQSPKYLFRKEGQNVTLSCEQNLNHDAMYWYRQDPGQGLRLIYYSQIVNDFQKGDIAEGYSVSREKKESFPLTVTSAQKNPTAFYLCASRLAGGREQYFGPGTRLTVT.

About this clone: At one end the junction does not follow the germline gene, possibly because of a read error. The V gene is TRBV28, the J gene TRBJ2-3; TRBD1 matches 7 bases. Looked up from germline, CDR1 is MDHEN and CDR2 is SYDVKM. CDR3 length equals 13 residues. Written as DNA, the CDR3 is TGTGCCAGCAGGGCCTCAGGGACAGAAACGCAGTATTTT. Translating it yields CASRASGTETQYF.

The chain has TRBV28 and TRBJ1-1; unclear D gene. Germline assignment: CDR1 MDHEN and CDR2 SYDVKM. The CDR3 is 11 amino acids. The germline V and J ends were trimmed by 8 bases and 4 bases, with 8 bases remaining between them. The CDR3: CASVSVTEAFF. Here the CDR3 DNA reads TGTGCCAGCGTTAGTGTCACTGAAGCTTTCTTT.

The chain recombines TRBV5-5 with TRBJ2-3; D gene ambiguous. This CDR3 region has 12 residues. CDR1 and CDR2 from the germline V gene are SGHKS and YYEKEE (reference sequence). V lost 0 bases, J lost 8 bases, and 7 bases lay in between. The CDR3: CASSLASFTQYF. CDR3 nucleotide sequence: TGTGCCAGCAGCTTGGCGTCGTTTACGCAGTATTTT.